Below, 7 T cell receptor beta chains from the same sample are listed, as sequenced in a study of cytomegalovirus exposure and HLA in healthy donors. 60 Vbeta and 13 Jbeta primers were used in PCR. Measured with immunoSEQ multiplex PCR; TCRdb has only the in-frame clones, and not every one. The table records 150,000 to 200,000 clones, roughly 84% of them present only once. The sequenced sample was PBMCs. These receptors originate from a boy aged 5-17 years in good health and CMV-seronegative.

The rearrangement joins TRBV7-3 to TRBJ2-3; no clear D gene. V was shortened by 2 bases and J by 4 bases, with 10 bases between the two germline ends. The CDR3 loop spans 14 amino acids. Germline loops: CDR1 SGHTA, CDR2 FQGTGA. CDR3 nucleotide sequence: TGTGCCAGCAGCTTATTGGCTCGCTCAGATACGCAGTATTTT. It encodes CASSLLARSDTQYF.

The count of this clone is one. The rearrangement uses TRBV2 and TRBJ1-6; D remains ambiguous. V lost 1 base, J lost 13 bases, and 11 bases lay in between. From germline, CDR1 is SNHLY and CDR2 FYNNEI. CDR3 length equals 13 residues. CDR3 loop: CASSEGIFGPLHF. DNA of the CDR3: TGTGCCAGCAGTGAAGGCATATTCGGGCCCCTCCACTTT.

V is TRBV9 and J is TRBJ2-3, with TRBD1 identical over 8 bases. V trimming: 3 bases; J trimming: 2 bases; junction bases outside the gene matches: 8. The germline V gene has CDR1 SGDLS and CDR2 YYNGEE. The CDR3 is 16 amino acids. The CDR3 region is CASSDPTGVFTDTQYF. Here the CDR3 DNA reads TGTGCCAGCAGCGACCCGACAGGGGTATTCACAGATACGCAGTATTTT.

This chain joins TRBV14 and TRBJ2-7; a possible D gene is TRBD2 (6 bases). The CDR3 contains 14 residues. The germline CDR1 and CDR2 sequences are SGHDN and FVKESK. Trimming removed 1 base from V and 6 bases from J, with 13 bases in between. The DNA for the CDR3 is TGTGCCAGCAGCCAAGTCTTGGGGGAGGCCGAGCAGTACTTC. Amino acid sequence: CASSQVLGEAEQYF.

This clone was detected only a few times. This chain joins TRBV7-3 and TRBJ2-1, with D maybe TRBD2 (5 bases). V lost 2 bases to trimming and J lost 0 bases, with 11 bases between them. CDR3 size: 16 residues. CDR1 is SGHTA and CDR2 is FQGTGA in the germline V gene. DNA for the CDR3: TGTGCCAGCAGCTTAGGGAGCTTTACCTCCTACAATGAGCAGTTCTTC. It specifies CASSLGSFTSYNEQFF.

This clone was seen only a few times. CDR3 sequence reads: CATGLGYGANVLTF. In DNA, the CDR3 is TGTGCCACCGGGCTCGGCTATGGGGCCAACGTCCTGACTTTC. This rearrangement joins TRBV15 to TRBJ2-6, with D uncertain. Trimming shortened V by 8 bases and J by 3 bases, and 11 bases separated the two germline ends. The CDR3 sequence is 14 residues long. The germline CDR1 and CDR2 sequences are LNHNV and YYDKDF (reference sequence).

The genes are TRBV7-8 and TRBJ1-5; maybe TRBD1 (5 bases). Trimming shortened V by 1 base and J by 2 bases, and 12 bases separated the two germline ends. The length of the CDR3 is 16 residues. The germline CDR1 and CDR2 sequences are SGHVS and FQNEAQ. CDR3 region: CASSLVSGNGNQPQHF. The CDR3 DNA reads TGTGCCAGCAGCTTAGTGTCAGGGAATGGCAATCAGCCCCAGCATTTT.